The rows below give T cell receptor beta chains drawn from one sample of a study of T-cell reconstitution after alpha-beta-depleted transplantation in children. MiXCR was run by TCRdb on the PCR reads, yielding one entry per CDR3 protein. The sample lists 420,000 or so distinct CDR3 sequences, approximately 10% occurring once. Here the sequenced sample was PBMCs from the stem cell graft donor, taken from the stem cell graft. These receptor sequences come from a human donor who donated a stem cell graft to a child with acute myeloid leukemia. Both conserved end residues are part of each CDR3. A D gene is named only where the DNA matches it firmly. Rows give clone size only sometimes, using once, few, many, or a class for an expanded clone.

d_call,j_call,v_call,clone_size,cdr3_nt,cdr3_aa
TRBD1,TRBJ1-4,TRBV27,many,TGTGCCAGCAGTTTTGGGACAGGCCCGAATGAAAAACTGTTTTTT,CASSFGTGPNEKLFF
.,TRBJ2-1,TRBV7-2,.,TGTGCCAGCAGCTTAGGACCGGAGCGGCGCAATGAGCAGTTCTTC,CASSLGPERRNEQFF
TRBD1,TRBJ2-3,TRBV12-3/TRBV12-4,few,TGTGCCAGCAGTCGGGACAGCCCACTAAAAACAGATACGCAGTATTTT,CASSRDSPLKTDTQYF
TRBD2,TRBJ2-1,TRBV7-2,.,TGTGCCAGCAGCCTCCGACTAGCGGGAGTATCCTACAATGAGCAGTTCTTC,CASSLRLAGVSYNEQFF
TRBD1,TRBJ2-5,TRBV5-1,many,TGCGCCAGCAGCTTGATGGGACAGCTCCAAGAGACCCAGTACTTC,CASSLMGQLQETQYF
.,TRBJ2-2,TRBV10-3,.,TGTGCCATCAGTGAGTCGACGACCGGGGCCACCGGGGAGCTGTTTTTT,CAISESTTGATGELFF
TRBD1,TRBJ2-1,TRBV5-1,few,TGCGCCAGCAGCCGTGGGGGGACAGGGCAAGATGAGCAGTTCTTC,CASSRGGTGQDEQFF
TRBD2,TRBJ2-1,TRBV2,.,TGTGCCAGCTTGCGGGAGGTAGGGAATGAGCAGTTCTTC,CASLREVGNEQFF
.,TRBJ2-5,TRBV7-3,few,TGTGCCAGCAGCTTAAGTGGAGGACAGCCCCAAGAGACCCAGTACTTC,CASSLSGGQPQETQYF
TRBD1,TRBJ2-3,TRBV2,.,TGTGCCAGCATGACGACGGGGGACAGGAGCACAGATACGCAGTATTTT,CASMTTGDRSTDTQYF
.,TRBJ1-1,TRBV27,.,TGTGCCAGCAGTGTCGGGACACCGAACACTGAAGCTTTCTTT,CASSVGTPNTEAFF
.,TRBJ2-3,TRBV6-5,many,TGTGCCAGCAGTTATGGTCTCAGGGATCATACGCAGTATTTT,CASSYGLRDHTQYF
.,TRBJ2-7,TRBV2,few,TGTGCCAGCAGGACAGACCACTACGAGCAGTACTTC,CASRTDHYEQYF
.,TRBJ1-1,TRBV12-3/TRBV12-4,few,TGTGCCAGCAGTCCCCAGGGAAGTACTCTAAACACTGAAGCTTTCTTT,CASSPQGSTLNTEAFF
TRBD2,TRBJ2-1,TRBV7-3,.,TGTGCCAGCAGCTTAAGTGGTAGCGGGTTACCGGGGGGTGAGCAGTTCTTC,CASSLSGSGLPGGEQFF
.,TRBJ2-5,TRBV5-1,few,TGCGCCAGCAGCTTGGATTCGGCCAGTTTAGGGTGGACCCAGTACTTC,CASSLDSASLGWTQYF
.,TRBJ2-1,TRBV4-1,.,TGCGCCAGCAGCCAAGAAGGCAGATCCTACAATGAGCAGTTCTTC,CASSQEGRSYNEQFF
TRBD1,TRBJ1-1,TRBV4-1,few,TGCGCCAGCAGCCAAGTTTCCACCGACAGGGGTATCACTGAAGCTTTCTTT,CASSQVSTDRGITEAFF
.,TRBJ2-7,TRBV20-1,few,TGCAGTGCTAGAGATCCGGGGGGCACGATCTACTTC,CSARDPGGTIYF
.,TRBJ2-6,TRBV15,many,TGTGCCACCAGCAGAGATAGGGTCTCTGGGGCCAACGTCCTGACTTTC,CATSRDRVSGANVLTF
TRBD1,TRBJ1-2,TRBV27,.,TGTGCCAGCAGTTTACGGGCGCGACAGGGTGCCGAGAGGGACTATGGCTACACCTTC,CASSLRARQGAERDYGYTF
TRBD1,TRBJ1-6,TRBV18,.,TGTGCCAGCTCACCACCCGGACAGGGTGATCGGTCACCCCTCCACTTT,CASSPPGQGDRSPLHF
.,TRBJ1-1,TRBV4-1,many,TGCGCCAGCAGCCAAGATTTGTCAGGGGCCCAGAACACTGAAGCTTTCTTT,CASSQDLSGAQNTEAFF
TRBD2,TRBJ2-5,TRBV2,few,TGTGCCAGCAGTGAGCAAGCGGGGTACCAAGAGACCCAGTACTTC,CASSEQAGYQETQYF
TRBD1,TRBJ1-2,TRBV27,.,TGTGCCAGCAGTCCGAGACAGGGTCGCTATGGCTACACCTTC,CASSPRQGRYGYTF
TRBD1,TRBJ1-1,TRBV4-1,few,TGCGCCAGCAGCCAGGACAGGGGGAACACTGAAGCTTTCTTT,CASSQDRGNTEAFF
.,TRBJ2-7,TRBV5-1,few,TGCGCCAGCAGCTTGGCCTTTGGTTACGAGCAGTACTTC,CASSLAFGYEQYF
.,TRBJ2-4,TRBV5-1,.,TGCGCCAGCAGCTTGGATGCAGGGGGGGCCAAAAACAGTCAGTACTTC,CASSLDAGGAKNSQYF
.,TRBJ2-3,TRBV12-3/TRBV12-4,.,TGTGCCAGTCTATGGGGCTCGGAATCGCAGTATTTT,CASLWGSESQYF
.,TRBJ2-4,TRBV15,many,TGTGCCACCAGCAGCCACAAATTCGGGGGGCCCAAAAACATTCAGTACTTC,CATSSHKFGGPKNIQYF
TRBD1,TRBJ1-5,TRBV6-5,few,TGTGCCAGCAGCTATGACGGGACAGGGAATCAGCCCCAGCATTTT,CASSYDGTGNQPQHF
.,TRBJ1-5,TRBV5-6,.,TGTGCCAGCAGCTCTGGTAGGGGCTGGGGCAATCAGCCTCAGCATTTT,CASSSGRGWGNQPQHF
.,TRBJ1-1,TRBV12-5,few,TGTGCTAGTGGTTTGTTTGACACTGAAGCTTTCTTT,CASGLFDTEAFF
.,TRBJ2-1,TRBV7-2,many,TGTGCCAGCAGCACGGAAGGTTCTGTATACAATGAGCAGTTCTTC,CASSTEGSVYNEQFF